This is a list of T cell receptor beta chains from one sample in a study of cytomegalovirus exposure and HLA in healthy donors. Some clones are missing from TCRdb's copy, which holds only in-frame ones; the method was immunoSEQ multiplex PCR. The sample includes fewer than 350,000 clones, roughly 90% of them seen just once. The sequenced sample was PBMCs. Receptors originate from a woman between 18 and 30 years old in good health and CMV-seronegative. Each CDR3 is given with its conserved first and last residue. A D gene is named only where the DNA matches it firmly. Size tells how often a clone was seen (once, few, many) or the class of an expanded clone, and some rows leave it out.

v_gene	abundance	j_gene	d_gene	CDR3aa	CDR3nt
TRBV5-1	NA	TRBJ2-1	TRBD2	CASTPGGANNEQFF	TGCGCCAGCACCCCCGGGGGGGCTAACAATGAGCAGTTCTTC
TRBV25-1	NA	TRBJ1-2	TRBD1	CASSVRTGEVYGYTF	TGTGCCAGCAGTGTACGGACAGGGGAGGTCTATGGCTACACCTTC
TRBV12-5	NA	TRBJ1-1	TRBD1	CASGLVLTGEGHEAFF	TGTGCTAGTGGTTTGGTATTGACAGGGGAAGGCCACGAAGCTTTCTTT
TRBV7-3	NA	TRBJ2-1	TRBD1	CASSRGWTGGFNEQFF	TGTGCCAGCAGCCGGGGGTGGACAGGGGGCTTTAATGAGCAGTTCTTC
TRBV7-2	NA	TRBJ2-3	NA	CASSLTDFSTDTQYF	TGTGCCAGCAGCCTGACAGATTTCAGCACAGATACGCAGTATTTT
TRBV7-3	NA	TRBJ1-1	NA	CASSLRGLGEAFF	TGTGCCAGCAGCTTAAGAGGGTTGGGTGAAGCTTTCTTT
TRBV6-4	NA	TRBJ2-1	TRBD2	CASSDSGGVSSYNEQFF	TGTGCCAGCAGTGACTCGGGGGGGGTAAGCTCCTACAATGAGCAGTTCTTC
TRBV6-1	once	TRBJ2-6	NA	CASSEGASGVGANVLTF	TGTGCCAGCAGTGAAGGGGCCTCAGGGGTCGGGGCCAACGTCCTGACTTTC
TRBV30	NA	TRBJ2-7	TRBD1	CAWSRSLTGGPHEQYF	TGTGCCTGGAGTCGTTCGCTTACAGGGGGGCCCCACGAGCAGTACTTC
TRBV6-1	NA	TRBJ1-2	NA	CASLPRTANYGYTF	TGTGCCAGCCTCCCCAGGACTGCGAACTATGGCTACACCTTC
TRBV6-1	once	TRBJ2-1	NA	CASSEYTHEQFF	TGTGCCAGCAGTGAATACACCCATGAGCAGTTCTTC
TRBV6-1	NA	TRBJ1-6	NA	CASSEFRSSYNSPLHF	TGTGCCAGCAGTGAGTTCAGGTCCTCCTATAATTCACCCCTCCACTTT
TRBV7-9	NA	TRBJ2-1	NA	CASSKRAGERHNEQFF	TGTGCCAGCAGTAAGAGGGCCGGCGAACGTCACAATGAGCAGTTCTTC
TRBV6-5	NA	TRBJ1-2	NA	CASISGNYGYTF	TGTGCCAGCATTAGCGGGAACTATGGCTACACCTTC
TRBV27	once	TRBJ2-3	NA	CASSQLDFSTDTQYF	TGTGCCAGCAGTCAACTAGATTTTAGCACAGATACGCAGTATTTT
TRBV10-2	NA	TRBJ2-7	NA	CASSESGRYEQYF	TGCGCCAGCAGTGAGTCGGGGAGATACGAGCAGTACTTC
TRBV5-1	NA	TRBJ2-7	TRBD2	CASSPGLAGGLYEQYF	TGCGCCAGCAGCCCGGGACTAGCGGGGGGGCTGTACGAGCAGTACTTC
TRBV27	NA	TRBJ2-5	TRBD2	CASSSLGGEETQYF	TGTGCCAGCAGTTCCTTGGGGGGGGAGGAGACCCAGTACTTC
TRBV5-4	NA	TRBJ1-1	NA	CASSYRSPTEAFF	TGTGCCAGCAGCTACAGGTCCCCCACTGAAGCTTTCTTT
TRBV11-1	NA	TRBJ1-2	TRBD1	CASSPWTGERDYGYTF	TGTGCCAGCAGCCCCTGGACAGGGGAGAGGGACTATGGCTACACCTTC
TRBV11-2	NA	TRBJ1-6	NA	CASSPTGFGSPLHF	TGTGCCAGCAGCCCAACAGGGTTCGGTTCACCCCTCCACTTT
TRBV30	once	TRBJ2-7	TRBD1	CAWRRGPNYVGEQYF	TGTGCCTGGAGGAGGGGGCCCAACTATGTAGGGGAGCAGTACTTC
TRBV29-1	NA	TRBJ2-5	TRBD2	CSARPGLEIETQYF	TGCAGCGCCCGACCGGGACTAGAAATAGAGACCCAGTACTTC
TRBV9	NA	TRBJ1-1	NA	CASSAWRSEQGFTEAFF	TGTGCCAGCAGCGCCTGGAGGTCAGAGCAAGGGTTCACTGAAGCTTTCTTT
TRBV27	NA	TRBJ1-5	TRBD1	CASSSASGQPFNQPQHF	TGTGCCAGCAGTTCAGCCTCGGGACAGCCTTTCAATCAGCCCCAGCATTTT
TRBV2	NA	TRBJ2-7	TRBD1	CASTQTGALYEQYF	TGTGCCAGCACTCAAACAGGGGCTCTTTACGAGCAGTACTTC
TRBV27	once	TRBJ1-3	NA	CASSWRQASGNTIYF	TGTGCCAGCAGTTGGCGACAGGCCTCTGGAAACACCATATATTTT
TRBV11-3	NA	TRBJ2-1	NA	CASSLSGGLAFF	TGTGCCAGCAGCTTATCCGGGGGGCTGGCGTTCTTC